This is a list of T cell receptor beta chains from one sample in a study of a mutant IDH1 vaccine in newly diagnosed glioma. Generated by immunoSEQ multiplex PCR, the TCRdb table keeps only in-frame clones and is missing some. The sample lists some 38,000 clones; roughly 78% were seen once. The specimen was PBMCs, collected from a glioma patient treated with radiotherapy, temozolomide or both. The receptors were sampled from a man aged 35-49 years with glioma. Some clones in this sample may be carry-over from other donors' samples. Both conserved end residues are part of each CDR3. Fields, in order: CDR3 DNA, CDR3 protein, J gene, V gene, clone size, D gene. A D gene is named only where the DNA matches it firmly. Rows give clone size only sometimes, using once, few, many, or a class for an expanded clone.

DNA: TGTGCCATCAGTGAGTCTGGTAGGGCAGGGACTAACTATGGCTACACCTTC; CDR3: CAISESGRAGTNYGYTF; J: TRBJ1-2; V: TRBV10-3; size: -; D: -
DNA: TGCGCCAGCAGGGAGACAGAGCAACCCAACACTGAAGCTTTCTTT; CDR3: CASRETEQPNTEAFF; J: TRBJ1-1; V: TRBV10-1; size: -; D: -
DNA: TGTGCCAGCACCCCACGGGACGGCTCTGGAAACACCATATATTTT; CDR3: CASTPRDGSGNTIYF; J: TRBJ1-3; V: TRBV6-1; size: -; D: -
DNA: TGTGCCAGCAGCCCCAGTGGGAGTGTAAACACTGAAGCTTTCTTT; CDR3: CASSPSGSVNTEAFF; J: TRBJ1-1; V: TRBV7-3; size: -; D: -
DNA: TGTGCCAGCAGCCCCCGAGGAGGGGTAAACACCGGGGAGCTGTTTTTT; CDR3: CASSPRGGVNTGELFF; J: TRBJ2-2; V: TRBV7-3; size: -; D: -
DNA: TGTGCCAGCAGCCCGAGACGTAAAAAACTGTTTTTT; CDR3: CASSPRRKKLFF; J: TRBJ1-4; V: TRBV21-1; size: -; D: -
DNA: TGTGCCAGCAGCCTACAGAGAGCGGACACCGGGGAGCTGTTTTTT; CDR3: CASSLQRADTGELFF; J: TRBJ2-2; V: TRBV7-2; size: -; D: -
DNA: TGTGCCAGCACTGGCCCCCCCCTCCACTTT; CDR3: CASTGPPLHF; J: TRBJ1-6; V: TRBV6-6; size: -; D: -
DNA: TGTGCCAGTAGTCTTGTGGGACAGCATGAACCCAACTATGGCTACACCTTC; CDR3: CASSLVGQHEPNYGYTF; J: TRBJ1-2; V: TRBV19; size: once; D: TRBD1
DNA: TGTGCCAGCAGTCGACGGCCGGGGGATAATGAAAAACTGTTTTTT; CDR3: CASSRRPGDNEKLFF; J: TRBJ1-4; V: TRBV6-1; size: once; D: -
DNA: TGTGCCAGCAGCATTAGGGACCCTTTTTATGGCTACACCTTC; CDR3: CASSIRDPFYGYTF; J: TRBJ1-2; V: TRBV5-6; size: -; D: -
DNA: TGTGCCAGCAGTTGGGGCGGGCAGGATAGCAATCAGCCCCAGCATTTT; CDR3: CASSWGGQDSNQPQHF; J: TRBJ1-5; V: TRBV27; size: -; D: -
DNA: TGTGCCAGTAGTATATTGGCGTCGACTGAAGCTTTCTTT; CDR3: CASSILASTEAFF; J: TRBJ1-1; V: TRBV19; size: -; D: -
DNA: -; CDR3: CASSTSGGGLEAFF; J: TRBJ1-1; V: TRBV28; size: -; D: -
DNA: TGTGCCAGTGCCTCATGGGCTGGAAACACTGAAGCTTTCTTT; CDR3: CASASWAGNTEAFF; J: TRBJ1-1; V: TRBV27; size: -; D: -
DNA: TGCGCCAGCAGCTTACAGGGCCTTGCCATGAACACTGAAGCTTTCTTT; CDR3: CASSLQGLAMNTEAFF; J: TRBJ1-1; V: TRBV5-1; size: -; D: -
DNA: TGTGCCAGCAGCCCCGGCGGAGAGACCCAGTACTTC; CDR3: CASSPGGETQYF; J: TRBJ2-5; V: TRBV9; size: few; D: -
DNA: TGTGCCAGCAGCCCCGGGTCTGGAAACACCATATATTTT; CDR3: CASSPGSGNTIYF; J: TRBJ1-3; V: TRBV7-6; size: -; D: -
DNA: TGCGCCAGTATGCGGGGGGGCCCCACAGATACGCAGTATTTT; CDR3: CASMRGGPTDTQYF; J: TRBJ2-3; V: TRBV5-1; size: -; D: TRBD2
DNA: TGCGCCAGCAGCTTAACTATTAACACCGGGGAGCTGTTTTTT; CDR3: CASSLTINTGELFF; J: TRBJ2-2; V: TRBV5-1; size: -; D: -
DNA: TGTGCCAGTCGGAACGGGGGTGGGGAGCAGTACTTC; CDR3: CASRNGGGEQYF; J: TRBJ2-7; V: TRBV6-5; size: -; D: -
DNA: TGCGCCAGCGGACAGAGGGACGGCGACTTTCGGCCCCAGCATTTT; CDR3: CASGQRDGDFRPQHF; J: TRBJ1-5; V: TRBV4-1; size: -; D: -
DNA: TGTGCCTGGAGTGTACTTGGGGTCAACTATGGCTACACCTTC; CDR3: CAWSVLGVNYGYTF; J: TRBJ1-2; V: TRBV30; size: -; D: -
DNA: TGTGCCAGCAGCTCACCCAGGGGGCATACTGAAGCTTTCTTT; CDR3: CASSSPRGHTEAFF; J: TRBJ1-1; V: TRBV7-9; size: -; D: TRBD1
DNA: TGTGCCAGCAGCCTCCGGGACAGGGGGCTGAACACTGAAGCTTTCTTT; CDR3: CASSLRDRGLNTEAFF; J: TRBJ1-1; V: TRBV7-8; size: -; D: TRBD1
DNA: TGCGCCAGCAGCCAAGATCAGGGACTAGCGGGGAATGAGCAGTTCTTC; CDR3: CASSQDQGLAGNEQFF; J: TRBJ2-1; V: TRBV4-1; size: -; D: TRBD2
DNA: TGCAGCGTTGTCTTGCGTTTTTATGAGCAGTTCTTC; CDR3: CSVVLRFYEQFF; J: TRBJ2-1; V: TRBV29-1; size: once; D: -
DNA: TGTGCCAGCAGCTCCCCTCGGGGGGGGAACTATGGCTACACCTTC; CDR3: CASSSPRGGNYGYTF; J: TRBJ1-2; V: TRBV11-2; size: -; D: -
DNA: TGCAGCGTTGAAGTGGGCCACGAGCAGTACTTC; CDR3: CSVEVGHEQYF; J: TRBJ2-7; V: TRBV29-1; size: once; D: -
DNA: TGCGCCAGCAGCTTGGGTATGGGGGGAGACAATCAGCCCCAGCATTTT; CDR3: CASSLGMGGDNQPQHF; J: TRBJ1-5; V: TRBV5-1; size: -; D: -
DNA: TGTGCCAGTAGTATAGGGGGGGGACAGGGAAACACCGGGGAGCTGTTTTTT; CDR3: CASSIGGGQGNTGELFF; J: TRBJ2-2; V: TRBV19; size: -; D: TRBD1
DNA: TGTGCCAGCAGCCAGGGTTTTACAGGGGAGCAGTACTTC; CDR3: CASSQGFTGEQYF; J: TRBJ2-7; V: TRBV14; size: once; D: -
DNA: TGTGCCAGCAGCCCCGCTGCTGATCTACTGTACGAGCAGTACTTC; CDR3: CASSPAADLLYEQYF; J: TRBJ2-7; V: TRBV14; size: -; D: -
DNA: TGTGCCAGCGTGCAGGTATTGCAGTTCTTC; CDR3: CASVQVLQFF; J: TRBJ2-1; V: TRBV6-1; size: -; D: -
DNA: TGTGCCATCAGTGCTGGTGGGGGGGGTTACGAGCAGTACTTC; CDR3: CAISAGGGGYEQYF; J: TRBJ2-7; V: TRBV10-3; size: few; D: TRBD2
DNA: TGTGCCAGCAGCCAGGACATCGGGCGGGGAAACACCATATATTTT; CDR3: CASSQDIGRGNTIYF; J: TRBJ1-3; V: TRBV5-6; size: -; D: -
DNA: TGTGCCAGCAGTCCACAGGGCCCTCACACTGAAGCTTTCTTT; CDR3: CASSPQGPHTEAFF; J: TRBJ1-1; V: TRBV27; size: once; D: -